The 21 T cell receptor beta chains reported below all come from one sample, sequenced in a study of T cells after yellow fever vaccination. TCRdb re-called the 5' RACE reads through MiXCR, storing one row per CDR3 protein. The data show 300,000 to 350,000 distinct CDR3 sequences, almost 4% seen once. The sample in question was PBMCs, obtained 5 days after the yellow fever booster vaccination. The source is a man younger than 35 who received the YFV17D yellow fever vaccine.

The DNA for the CDR3 is TGCGCCAGCAGCCGGGTGGGACAGGGGTCCAACACTGAAGCTTTCTTT. As protein: CASSRVGQGSNTEAFF. The rearrangement joins TRBV5-1 to TRBJ1-1; 10 positions match TRBD1. V shed 4 bases, J shed 2 bases, and the junction held 8 bases outside the gene matches. Germline V gene lookup returns CDR1 SGHRS and CDR2 YFSETQ. The CDR3 has 16 amino acids. The full variable domain, in which reference TRBV5-1 and TRBJ1-1 provide the parts outside the CDR3, is KAGVTQTPRYLIKTRGQQVTLSCSPISGHRSVSWYQQTPGQGLQFLFEYFSETQRNKGNFPGRFSGRQFSNSRSEMNVSTLELGDSALYLCASSRVGQGSNTEAFFGQGTRLTVV.

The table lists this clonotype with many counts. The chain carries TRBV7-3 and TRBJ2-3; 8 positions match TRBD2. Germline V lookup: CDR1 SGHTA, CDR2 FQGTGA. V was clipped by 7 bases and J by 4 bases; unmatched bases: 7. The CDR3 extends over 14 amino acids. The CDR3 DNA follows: TGTGCCAGCAAAATCGGGGGGGCGGCAGATACGCAGTATTTT. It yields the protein CASKIGGAADTQYF.

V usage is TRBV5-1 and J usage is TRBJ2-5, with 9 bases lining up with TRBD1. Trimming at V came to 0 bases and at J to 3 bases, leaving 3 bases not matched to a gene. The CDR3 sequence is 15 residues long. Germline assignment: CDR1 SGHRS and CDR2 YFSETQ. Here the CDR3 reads CASSLGQGGEETQYF. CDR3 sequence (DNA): TGCGCCAGCAGCTTGGGACAGGGGGGAGAAGAGACCCAGTACTTC.

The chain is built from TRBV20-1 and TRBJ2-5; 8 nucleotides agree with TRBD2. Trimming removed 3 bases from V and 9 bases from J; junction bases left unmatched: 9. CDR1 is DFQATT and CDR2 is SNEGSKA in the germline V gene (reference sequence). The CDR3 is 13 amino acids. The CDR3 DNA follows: TGCAGTGCTAGTCTTGCGGGGGGACCCTCCCAGTACTTC. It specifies CSASLAGGPSQYF.

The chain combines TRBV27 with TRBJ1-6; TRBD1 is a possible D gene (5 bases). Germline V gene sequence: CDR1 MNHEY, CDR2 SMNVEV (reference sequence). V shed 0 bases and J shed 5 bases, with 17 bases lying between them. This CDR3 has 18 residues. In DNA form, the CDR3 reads TGTGCCAGCAGTTTATCCCGGTCAGGTCTAGGGGATAATTCACCCCTCCACTTT. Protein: CASSLSRSGLGDNSPLHF.

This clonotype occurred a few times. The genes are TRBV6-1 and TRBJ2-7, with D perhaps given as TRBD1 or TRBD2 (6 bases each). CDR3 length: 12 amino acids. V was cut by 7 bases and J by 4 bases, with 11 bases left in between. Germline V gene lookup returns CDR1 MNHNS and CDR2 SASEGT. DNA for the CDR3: TGTGCCAGCAAGAGGGGGGTATACGAGCAGTACTTC. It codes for CASKRGVYEQYF.

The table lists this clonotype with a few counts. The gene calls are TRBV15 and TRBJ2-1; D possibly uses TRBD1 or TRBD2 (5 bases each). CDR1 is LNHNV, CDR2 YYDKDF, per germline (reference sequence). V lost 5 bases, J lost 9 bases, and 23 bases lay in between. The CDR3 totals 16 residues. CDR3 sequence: CATSGTWGSGRGEQFF. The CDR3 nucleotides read TGTGCCACCAGCGGGACGTGGGGTTCCGGGCGCGGTGAGCAGTTCTTC.

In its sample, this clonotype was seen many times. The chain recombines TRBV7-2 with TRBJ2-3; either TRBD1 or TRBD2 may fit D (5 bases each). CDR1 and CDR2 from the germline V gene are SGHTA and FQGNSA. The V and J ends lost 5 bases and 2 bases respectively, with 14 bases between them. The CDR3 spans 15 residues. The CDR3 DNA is TGTGCCAGCAGCCCCGGGGCCCGGCACACAGATACGCAGTATTTT. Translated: CASSPGARHTDTQYF.

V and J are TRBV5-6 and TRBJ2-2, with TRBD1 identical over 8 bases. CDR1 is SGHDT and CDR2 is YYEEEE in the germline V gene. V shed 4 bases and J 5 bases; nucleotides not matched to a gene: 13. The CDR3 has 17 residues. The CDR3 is CASSDRRRQGLTGELFF. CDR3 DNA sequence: TGTGCCAGCAGCGACCGCCGACGACAGGGGTTGACCGGGGAGCTGTTTTTT. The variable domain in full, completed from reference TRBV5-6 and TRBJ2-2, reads DAGVTQSPTHLIKTRGQQVTLRCSPKSGHDTVSWYQQALGQGPQFIFQYYEEEERQRGNFPDRFSGHQFPNYSSELNVNALLLGDSALYLCASSDRRRQGLTGELFFGEGSRLTVL.

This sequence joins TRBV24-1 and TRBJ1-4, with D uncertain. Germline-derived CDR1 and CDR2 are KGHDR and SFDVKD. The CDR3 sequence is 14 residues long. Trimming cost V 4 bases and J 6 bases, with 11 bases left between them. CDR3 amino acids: CATSEPPTDEKLFF. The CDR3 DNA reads TGTGCCACCAGTGAACCACCCACTGATGAAAAACTGTTTTTT.

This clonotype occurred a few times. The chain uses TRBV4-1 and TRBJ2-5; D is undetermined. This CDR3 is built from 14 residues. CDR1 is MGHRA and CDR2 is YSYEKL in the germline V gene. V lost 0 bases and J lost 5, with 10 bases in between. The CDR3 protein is CASSQEPGRETQYF. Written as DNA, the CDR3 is TGCGCCAGCAGCCAAGAACCAGGCAGGGAGACCCAGTACTTC.

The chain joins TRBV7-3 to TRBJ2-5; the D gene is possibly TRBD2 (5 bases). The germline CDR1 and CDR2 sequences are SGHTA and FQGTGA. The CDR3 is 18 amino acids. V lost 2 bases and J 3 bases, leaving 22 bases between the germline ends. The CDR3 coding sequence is TGTGCCAGCAGCTTAGATAGCGCGACAAAAACCCGGGAAGAGACCCAGTACTTC. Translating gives CASSLDSATKTREETQYF.

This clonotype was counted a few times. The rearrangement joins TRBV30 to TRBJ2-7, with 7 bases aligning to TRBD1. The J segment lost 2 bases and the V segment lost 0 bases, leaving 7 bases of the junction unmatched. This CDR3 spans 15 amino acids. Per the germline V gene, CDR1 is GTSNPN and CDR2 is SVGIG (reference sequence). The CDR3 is CAWSVLPDRTYEQYF. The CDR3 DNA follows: TGTGCCTGGAGTGTACTCCCGGACAGGACCTACGAGCAGTACTTC.

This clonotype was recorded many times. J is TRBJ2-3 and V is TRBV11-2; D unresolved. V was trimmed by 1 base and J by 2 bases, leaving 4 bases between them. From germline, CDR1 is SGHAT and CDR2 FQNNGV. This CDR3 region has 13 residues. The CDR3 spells CASSLALTDTQYF. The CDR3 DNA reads TGTGCCAGCAGCTTAGCCCTCACAGATACGCAGTATTTT.

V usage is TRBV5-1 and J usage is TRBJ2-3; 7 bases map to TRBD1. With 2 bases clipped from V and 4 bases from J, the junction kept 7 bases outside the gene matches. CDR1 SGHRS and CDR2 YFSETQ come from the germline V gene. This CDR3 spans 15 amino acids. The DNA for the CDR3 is TGCGCCAGCAGCTTCGAGACAGGGTTGTCAGATACGCAGTATTTT. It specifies CASSFETGLSDTQYF. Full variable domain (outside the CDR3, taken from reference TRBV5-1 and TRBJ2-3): KAGVTQTPRYLIKTRGQQVTLSCSPISGHRSVSWYQQTPGQGLQFLFEYFSETQRNKGNFPGRFSGRQFSNSRSEMNVSTLELGDSALYLCASSFETGLSDTQYFGPGTRLTVL.

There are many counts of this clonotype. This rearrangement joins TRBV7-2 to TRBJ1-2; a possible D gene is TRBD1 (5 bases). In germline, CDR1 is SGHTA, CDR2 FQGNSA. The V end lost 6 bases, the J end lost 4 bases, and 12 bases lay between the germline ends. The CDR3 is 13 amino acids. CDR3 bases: TGTGCCAGCAGGCCTCCAGGGTTCTATGGCTACACCTTC. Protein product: CASRPPGFYGYTF.

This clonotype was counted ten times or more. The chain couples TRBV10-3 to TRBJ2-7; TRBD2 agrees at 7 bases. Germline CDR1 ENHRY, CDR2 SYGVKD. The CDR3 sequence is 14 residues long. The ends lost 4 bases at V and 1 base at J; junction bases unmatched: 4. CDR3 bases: TGTGCCATCAGTGTCAGCGGGACTTCCTACGAGCAGTACTTC. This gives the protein CAISVSGTSYEQYF.

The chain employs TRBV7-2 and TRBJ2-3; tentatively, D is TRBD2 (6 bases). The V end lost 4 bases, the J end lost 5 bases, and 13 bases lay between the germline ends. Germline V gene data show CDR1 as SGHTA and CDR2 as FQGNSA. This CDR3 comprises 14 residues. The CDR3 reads CASSYKAGGDTQYF. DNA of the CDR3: TGTGCCAGCAGCTACAAAGCCGGGGGAGATACGCAGTATTTT.

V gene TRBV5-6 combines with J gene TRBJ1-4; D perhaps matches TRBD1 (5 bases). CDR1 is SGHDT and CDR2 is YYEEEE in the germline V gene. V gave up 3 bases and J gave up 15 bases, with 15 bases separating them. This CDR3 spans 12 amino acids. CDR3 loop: CASSSTGYEMFF. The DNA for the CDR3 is TGTGCCAGCAGCTCTACAGGTTATGAAATGTTTTTT. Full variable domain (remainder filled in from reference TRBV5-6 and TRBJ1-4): DAGVTQSPTHLIKTRGQQVTLRCSPKSGHDTVSWYQQALGQGPQFIFQYYEEEERQRGNFPDRFSGHQFPNYSSELNVNALLLGDSALYLCASSSTGYEMFFGSGTQLSVL.

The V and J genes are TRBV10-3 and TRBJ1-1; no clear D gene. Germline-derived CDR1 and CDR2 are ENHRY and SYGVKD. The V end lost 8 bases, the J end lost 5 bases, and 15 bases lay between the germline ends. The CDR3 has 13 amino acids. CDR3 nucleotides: TGTGCCATCGCCGACGGACCGGAGACTGAAGCTTTCTTT. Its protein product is CAIADGPETEAFF.

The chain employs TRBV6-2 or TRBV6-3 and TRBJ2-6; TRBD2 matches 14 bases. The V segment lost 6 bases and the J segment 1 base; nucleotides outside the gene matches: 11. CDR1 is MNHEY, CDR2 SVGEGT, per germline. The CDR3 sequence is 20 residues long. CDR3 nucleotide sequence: TGTGCCAGCAGGCCTCGCCTAGGACTAGCGGGGGGATCTGGGGCCAACGTCCTGACTTTC. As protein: CASRPRLGLAGGSGANVLTF.